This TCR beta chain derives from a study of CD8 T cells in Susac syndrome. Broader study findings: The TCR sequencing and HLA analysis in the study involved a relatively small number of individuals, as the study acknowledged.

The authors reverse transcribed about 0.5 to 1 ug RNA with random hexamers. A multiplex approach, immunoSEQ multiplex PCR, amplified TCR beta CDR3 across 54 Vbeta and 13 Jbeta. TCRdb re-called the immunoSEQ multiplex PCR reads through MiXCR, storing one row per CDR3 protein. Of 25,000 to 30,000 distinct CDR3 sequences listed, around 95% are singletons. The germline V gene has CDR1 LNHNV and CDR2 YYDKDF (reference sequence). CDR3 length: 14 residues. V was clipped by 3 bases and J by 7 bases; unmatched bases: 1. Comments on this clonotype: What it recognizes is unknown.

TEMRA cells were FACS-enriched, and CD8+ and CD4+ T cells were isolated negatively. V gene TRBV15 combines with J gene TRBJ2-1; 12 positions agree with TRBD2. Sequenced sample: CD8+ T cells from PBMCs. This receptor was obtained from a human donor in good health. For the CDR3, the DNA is TGTGCCACCAGCAGCGGACTAGCGGGGAATGAGCAGTTCTTC. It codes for CATSSGLAGNEQFF.